These 5 T cell receptor beta chains came from one sample sequenced in a study of blood T cell repertoires in COVID-19. Sequencing used immunoSEQ multiplex PCR; TCRdb keeps in-frame clones, though not all of them. The sample includes 25,000 to 35,000 clones, approximately 87% of them seen just once. Source material: peripheral blood. The receptors come from a human donor with active COVID-19. The donor label of this sample is uncertain.

The chain carries TRBV3-1 (or the pseudogene TRBV3-2) and TRBJ1-1; no definite D call. The CDR3 length is 13 residues. The V gene's germline CDR1 is LGHDT and CDR2 YNNKEL (reference sequence). The V gene lost 7 bases and the J gene lost 2 bases, with 11 bases spanning the gap. CDR3 loop: CASTLTFNTEAFF. Written as DNA, the CDR3 is TGTGCCAGCACCTTGACATTCAACACTGAAGCTTTCTTT.

V usage is TRBV9 and J usage is TRBJ1-2; a weak D match, TRBD1 (5 bases). The V gene lost 3 bases and the J gene lost 7 bases, with 10 bases spanning the gap. CDR3 length: 12 residues. Germline V CDR1 and CDR2: SGDLS, YYNGEE. CDR3 in DNA: TGTGCCAGCAGCGATTGGGGCGGTGGCTACACCTTC. Residues: CASSDWGGGYTF.

V is TRBV3-1 (or the pseudogene TRBV3-2) and J is TRBJ2-7; 7 bases are shared with TRBD2. V lost 4 bases and J lost 0; bases outside the gene matches: 6. Germline lookup yields CDR1 LGHDT and CDR2 YNNKEL (reference sequence). The CDR3 has 15 residues. The CDR3 DNA sequence: TGTGCCAGCAGCCCGGAACTAGCGCACTCCTACGAGCAGTACTTC. This encodes CASSPELAHSYEQYF.

J is TRBJ2-1 and V is TRBV5-1, with TRBD2 matching over 9 bases. The CDR3 extends over 16 amino acids. The germline gives CDR1 SGHRS, CDR2 YFSETQ. V was pared by 4 bases and J by 4 bases, with 9 bases of the junction left unmatched. The CDR3 nucleotides read TGCGCCAGCAGCCGCGAACCTAGCGGGGTTTACAATGAGCAGTTCTTC. Its translation is CASSREPSGVYNEQFF.

This chain links TRBV5-1 with TRBJ1-3; 9 bases fit TRBD1. Germline trimming cut 4 bases from V and 4 bases from J; bases unmatched to any gene: 6. The length of the CDR3 is 15 residues. Germline V CDR1 and CDR2: SGHRS, YFSETQ. CDR3 region: CASSPGTGSGNTIYF. In DNA, the CDR3 is TGCGCCAGCAGCCCCGGGACAGGGTCCGGAAACACCATATATTTT.